This TCR beta chain was found in a study of regulatory T cells in long-lasting Graves disease. Study-wide points: For persistent Graves' patients, TCR diversity was lower than for newly diagnosed ones. With a small sample size, accuracy may have been reduced.

Time point indicated: persistent/refractory GD, antithyroid drugs over 5 years with positive TRAb. RNA extracted from PBMCs served as the sequencing template. Trimming took 1 base from V and 7 from J, leaving 10 bases between them. The CDR3 has 13 amino acids. CDR1 and CDR2 (germline): MGHRA, YSYEKL. The TCR beta library used iRepertoire HTBI primers with Arm-PCR amplification of CDR3. TCRdb passed the multiplex PCR reads through MiXCR, listing each CDR3 protein once. The sample includes 500,000 to 800,000 distinct CDR3 sequences, about 30% of them seen just once. In regard to this clonotype: Its antigen is as yet unknown.

Sequenced here: peripheral blood mononuclear cells (PBMCs), sampled when the disease was refractory, from a patient treated with antithyroid drugs. The source of this sequence is a female donor with Graves disease. This chain uses TRBV4-1 with TRBJ1-1, with D hard to call. In DNA, the CDR3 is TGCGCCAGCAGCCAAGCACACGCTGGTGAAGCTTTCTTT. This encodes CASSQAHAGEAFF.